A single sample gave rise to the 25 T cell receptor beta chains below, sequenced in a study of identical twins. TCRdb processed the 5' RACE reads anew with MiXCR; each CDR3 protein has one entry. Counted here are roughly 700,000 distinct CDR3 sequences, 8.6% occurring once; the ten biggest clones make up around 0.95%. These data also formed part of another study, on yellow fever vaccine responses in identical twins.

Sample: PBMCs. The origin of the receptors is a young woman in good health.

This clonotype was recorded a few times. The chain is built from TRBV12-3 or TRBV12-4 and TRBJ1-6, with D perhaps matching TRBD1 (5 bases). The CDR3 sequence is 18 residues long. Deletions cut 1 base from V and 0 bases from J, with 13 bases between. The CDR3 is CASSLGPGGTSYNSPLHF. The CDR3, as DNA: TGTGCCAGCAGTTTAGGTCCGGGGGGTACCTCCTATAATTCACCCCTCCACTTT.

V usage is TRBV15 and J usage is TRBJ2-5; no firm D call. Germline V gene data show CDR1 as LNHNV and CDR2 as YYDKDF (reference sequence). V lost 1 base to trimming and J lost 3 bases, with 9 bases between them. The CDR3 sequence is 14 residues long. CDR3 amino acids: CATSRAERKETQYF. Here the CDR3 DNA reads TGTGCCACCAGCAGAGCTGAACGTAAAGAGACCCAGTACTTC. The whole variable domain, filled in from reference TRBV15 and TRBJ2-5, reads DAMVIQNPRYQVTQFGKPVTLSCSQTLNHNVMYWYQQKSSQAPKLLFHYYDKDFNNEADTPDNFQSRRPNTSFCFLDIRSPGLGDTAMYLCATSRAERKETQYFGPGTRLLVL.

This clonotype was counted ten times or more. The chain is built from TRBV11-2 and TRBJ2-5, with D maybe TRBD1 (6 bases). This CDR3 has 14 amino acids. Trimming stripped 0 bases from V and 9 bases from J, with 14 bases between. Germline values: CDR1 SGHAT, CDR2 FQNNGV. The CDR3 protein is CASSLDRQVQAQYF. The CDR3 DNA reads as TGTGCCAGCAGCTTAGACCGACAGGTTCAGGCCCAGTACTTC.

At least ten counts were recorded for this clonotype. The gene calls are TRBV29-1 and TRBJ1-4; D possibly corresponds to TRBD1 (5 bases). The CDR3 contains 13 residues. The V end was cut by 6 bases, the J end by 6 bases, with 14 bases between. The germline CDR1 and CDR2 sequences are SQVTM and ANQGSEA. CDR3 DNA: TGCAGCGTGATGGGGGGGGAATATGAAAAACTGTTTTTT. As protein: CSVMGGEYEKLFF.

This clonotype was counted a few times. The chain uses TRBV5-1 and TRBJ2-5, with a possible D match to TRBD2 (6 bases). This CDR3 is 18 amino acids long. Germline V gene lookup returns CDR1 SGHRS and CDR2 YFSETQ. V shed 0 bases and J shed 1 base, with 19 bases lying between them. The CDR3 nucleotides read TGCGCCAGCAGCTTGGATACCTCGGGGCGGGGCTCCCAAGAGACCCAGTACTTC. Translated, it gives CASSLDTSGRGSQETQYF. Full variable domain (remainder filled in from reference TRBV5-1 and TRBJ2-5): KAGVTQTPRYLIKTRGQQVTLSCSPISGHRSVSWYQQTPGQGLQFLFEYFSETQRNKGNFPGRFSGRQFSNSRSEMNVSTLELGDSALYLCASSLDTSGRGSQETQYFGPGTRLLVL.

This clonotype was counted ten times or more. The V and J genes are TRBV15 and TRBJ1-6, with 8 positions matching TRBD1. The V gene end was trimmed by 6 bases and the J gene end by 8 bases; junction bases not matched to a gene: 9. This CDR3 has 15 residues. The germline CDR1 and CDR2 sequences are LNHNV and YYDKDF (reference sequence). The CDR3 loop reads CATSREDRVYSPLHF. The CDR3 DNA is TGTGCCACCAGTCGGGAGGACAGGGTTTATTCACCCCTCCACTTT.

The table lists this clonotype with many counts. This chain links TRBV12-3 or TRBV12-4 with TRBJ1-5, with a weak D call TRBD1 (6 bases). The CDR3 is made up of 14 amino acids. Trimming took off 7 bases at V and 5 bases at J, with 15 bases between the two ends. The CDR3 sequence is CASNPDRGDQPQHF. The CDR3 nucleotides are TGTGCCAGCAACCCGGACAGAGGGGATCAGCCCCAGCATTTT.

This chain connects TRBV2 to TRBJ2-7, with a weak D call TRBD1 (6 bases). Trimming cost V 1 base and J 5 bases, with 9 bases left between them. There are 13 residues in the CDR3. Germline values: CDR1 SNHLY, CDR2 FYNNEI. CDR3 nucleotide sequence: TGTGCCAGCAGTGAAGTACAGGGCCACGAGCAGTACTTC. Protein product: CASSEVQGHEQYF. The full variable domain, with the rest looked up from reference TRBV2 and TRBJ2-7, is EPEVTQTPSHQVTQMGQEVILRCVPISNHLYFYWYRQILGQKVEFLVSFYNNEISEKSEIFDDQFSVERPDGSNFTLKIRSTKLEDSAMYFCASSEVQGHEQYFGPGTRLTVT.

The V gene is TRBV12-3 or TRBV12-4, the J gene TRBJ2-1; the match to TRBD1 covers 7 bases. CDR3 size: 14 residues. J gave up 5 bases and V 3 bases, and 4 bases lay outside the gene matches. The chain's CDR3 is CASSFMGQHNEQFF. The DNA for the CDR3 is TGTGCCAGCAGTTTTATGGGACAGCACAATGAGCAGTTCTTC.

The CDR3 DNA sequence: TGTGCCAGCAGTTACGGGACGAAGAACTATGGCTACACCTTC. Translation gives CASSYGTKNYGYTF. J is TRBJ1-2 and V is TRBV6-2 or TRBV6-3; D is possibly TRBD1 (5 bases). CDR1 is MNHEY, CDR2 SVGEGT, per germline. V lost 2 bases and J 2 bases, leaving 9 bases between the germline ends. The CDR3 loop spans 14 amino acids.

This clonotype appeared a few times. V and J are TRBV9 and TRBJ2-1; D uncertain. The germline CDR1 and CDR2 sequences are SGDLS and YYNGEE. Trimming removed 0 bases at V and 8 bases at J, with 12 bases between. The CDR3 extends over 14 amino acids. CDR3 DNA sequence: TGTGCCAGCAGCGTAGAGGGAAGGGTCGATGAGCAGTTCTTC. Translating gives CASSVEGRVDEQFF.

The chain is built from TRBV7-9 and TRBJ2-1, with TRBD1 identical over 8 bases. V shed 4 bases and J 9 bases; nucleotides not matched to a gene: 8. The CDR3 extends over 14 amino acids. Germline CDR1 is SEHNR and CDR2 is FQNEAQ (reference sequence). The CDR3 loop reads CASSSQGQAAEQFF. The CDR3 DNA is TGTGCCAGCAGCTCACAGGGACAGGCTGCTGAGCAGTTCTTC.

This clonotype was seen at least ten times. The J gene is TRBJ2-2, the V gene TRBV12-3 or TRBV12-4, with TRBD2 identical over 7 bases. The CDR3 runs 15 residues. J gave up 3 bases and V 7 bases, and 8 bases lay outside the gene matches. The CDR3 loop reads CASTRLGGDTGELFF. The DNA of the CDR3 is TGTGCCAGCACCCGTTTGGGGGGGGACACCGGGGAGCTGTTTTTT.

J is TRBJ2-7 and V is TRBV20-1, with D possibly matching TRBD1 (6 bases). The V and J ends lost 0 bases and 1 base respectively, with 13 bases between them. Germline assignment: CDR1 DFQATT and CDR2 SNEGSKA (reference sequence). CDR3 length equals 15 residues. For the CDR3, the DNA is TGCAGTGCTAGAGATTGGGGGACATCTTCCTACGAGCAGTACTTC. This translates into CSARDWGTSSYEQYF.

The sample holds many counts of this clonotype. The CDR3 loop reads CASSLAGSNTDTQYF. The CDR3 coding sequence is TGTGCCAGCAGCTTAGCGGGCAGCAACACAGATACGCAGTATTTT. The chain links TRBV11-2 to TRBJ2-3; D uncertain. V lost 1 base, J lost 2 bases, and 10 bases lay in between. The length of the CDR3 is 15 residues. CDR1 and CDR2 (germline): SGHAT, FQNNGV.

This clonotype was observed at least ten times. The gene calls are TRBV9 and TRBJ2-3; 8 bases match TRBD2. The CDR3 is made up of 16 amino acids. Trimming cost V 2 bases and J 3 bases; bases outside gene matches: 8. CDR1 is SGDLS and CDR2 is YYNGEE in the germline V gene. Here the CDR3 reads CASSVHSGEGTDTQYF. The CDR3 bases are TGTGCCAGCAGCGTCCATAGCGGGGAAGGGACAGATACGCAGTATTTT.

The genes are TRBV5-4 and TRBJ2-3; weak D call: TRBD2 (5 bases). Germline CDR1 SGHNT, CDR2 YYREEE (reference sequence). Between the trimmed V and J ends, which lost 4 bases and 2 bases, there was a span of 11 bases. The CDR3 has 14 residues. As DNA, the CDR3 is TGTGCCAGCAGCCCCGGGATCCTCACAGATACGCAGTATTTT. Translating gives CASSPGILTDTQYF.

This clonotype was seen more than once but under ten times. V usage is TRBV7-9 and J usage is TRBJ2-7; tentative D call: TRBD2 (6 bases). Trimming cost V 5 bases and J 9 bases, with 14 bases left between them. Per the germline V gene, CDR1 is SEHNR and CDR2 is FQNEAQ (reference sequence). This CDR3 contains 12 residues. The CDR3 nucleotides are TGTGCCAGCAGCCCGATGGGCGGGGTGCAGTACTTC. Residues: CASSPMGGVQYF. Supplemented by reference TRBV7-9 and TRBJ2-7, the full variable domain reads DTGVSQNPRHKITKRGQNVTFRCDPISEHNRLYWYRQTLGQGPEFLTYFQNEAQLEKSRLLSDRFSAERPKGSFSTLEIQRTEQGDSAMYLCASSPMGGVQYFGPGTRLTVT.

This chain joins TRBV12-3 or TRBV12-4 and TRBJ2-1; perhaps TRBD2 as D (6 bases). CDR3 length: 16 amino acids. V lost 6 bases, J lost 5 bases, and 20 bases lay in between. This CDR3 is CASSRRGAVINNEQFF. Here the CDR3 DNA reads TGTGCCAGCAGCCGGCGGGGAGCGGTTATAAACAATGAGCAGTTCTTC.

V usage is TRBV2 and J usage is TRBJ1-6, with a possible D match to TRBD1 (6 bases). CDR1 SNHLY and CDR2 FYNNEI come from the germline V gene. The germline V and J ends were trimmed by 7 bases and 7 bases, with 14 bases remaining between them. The CDR3 spans 14 residues. The CDR3 is CASTFNRENSPLHF. Written as DNA, the CDR3 is TGTGCCAGCACCTTCAACAGGGAGAATTCACCCCTCCACTTT.

This chain joins TRBV20-1 and TRBJ2-5; possible D gene TRBD1, 5 bases. The ends were cut back, 1 base at V and 1 base at J, with 7 bases in the middle. CDR3 size: 13 residues. The germline V gene has CDR1 DFQATT and CDR2 SNEGSKA (reference sequence). Here the CDR3 reads CSARGQFQETQYF. The CDR3 nucleotides read TGCAGTGCTAGAGGACAGTTCCAAGAGACCCAGTACTTC.

There are a few counts of this clonotype. The chain carries TRBV7-2 and TRBJ2-1; a possible D gene is TRBD1 (6 bases). The CDR3 has 15 residues. Germline V lookup: CDR1 SGHTA, CDR2 FQGNSA. V was cut by 5 bases and J by 2 bases, with 13 bases left in between. Here the CDR3 reads CASSRRGGAYNEQFF. The CDR3 region has the DNA TGTGCCAGCAGCCGGAGAGGGGGAGCCTACAATGAGCAGTTCTTC.

This chain uses TRBV7-3 with TRBJ2-5; TRBD2 is a possible D gene (5 bases). The V gene's germline CDR1 is SGHTA and CDR2 FQGTGA. The CDR3 consists of 14 residues. V was cut by 2 bases and J by 5 bases, with 12 bases left in between. CDR3 in amino acids: CASSLSGLGETQYF. The CDR3 nucleotides read TGTGCCAGCAGCTTATCGGGGTTGGGTGAGACCCAGTACTTC. Using reference TRBV7-3 and TRBJ2-5 for the parts outside the CDR3, the full variable domain is GAGVSQTPSNKVTEKGKYVELRCDPISGHTALYWYRQSLGQGPEFLIYFQGTGAADDSGLPNDRFFAVRPEGSVSTLKIQRTERGDSAVYLCASSLSGLGETQYFGPGTRLLVL.

This clonotype was counted ten times or more. The V call is TRBV15, the J call TRBJ2-7; weak D call: TRBD1 (6 bases). The germline V gene has CDR1 LNHNV and CDR2 YYDKDF (reference sequence). V lost 3 bases and J lost 3, with 9 bases in between. This CDR3 is built from 13 residues. CDR3 amino acids: CATSSGQIYEQYF. CDR3 DNA sequence: TGTGCCACCAGCAGTGGACAGATCTACGAGCAGTACTTC.

J is TRBJ1-1 and V is TRBV28; a possible D gene is TRBD1 (6 bases). Germline CDR1 and CDR2: MDHEN and SYDVKM. The V end was cut by 2 bases, the J end by 4 bases, with 14 bases between. CDR3 length equals 15 residues. The CDR3 DNA follows: TGTGCCAGCAGTTTACCCCAGACAGGCACCACTGAAGCTTTCTTT. Protein product: CASSLPQTGTTEAFF.